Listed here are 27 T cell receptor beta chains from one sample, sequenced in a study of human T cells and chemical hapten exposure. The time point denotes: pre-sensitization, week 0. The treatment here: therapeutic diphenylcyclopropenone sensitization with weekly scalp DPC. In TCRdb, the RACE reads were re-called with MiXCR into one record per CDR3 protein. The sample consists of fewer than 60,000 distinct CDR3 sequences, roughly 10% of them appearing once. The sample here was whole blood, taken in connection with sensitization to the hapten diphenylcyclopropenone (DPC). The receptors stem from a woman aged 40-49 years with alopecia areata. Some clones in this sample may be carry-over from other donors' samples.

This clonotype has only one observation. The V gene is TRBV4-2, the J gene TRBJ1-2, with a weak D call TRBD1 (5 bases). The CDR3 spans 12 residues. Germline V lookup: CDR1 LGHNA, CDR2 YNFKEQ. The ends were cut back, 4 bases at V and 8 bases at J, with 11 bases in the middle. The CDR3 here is CASSLEGRGYTF. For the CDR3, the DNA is TGTGCCAGCAGCCTAGAGGGGAGAGGCTACACCTTC.

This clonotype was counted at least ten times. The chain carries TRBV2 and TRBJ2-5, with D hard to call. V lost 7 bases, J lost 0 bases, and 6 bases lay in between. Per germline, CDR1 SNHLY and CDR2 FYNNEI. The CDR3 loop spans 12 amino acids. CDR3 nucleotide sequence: TGTGCCAGCAAGGCGGACCAAGAGACCCAGTACTTC. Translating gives CASKADQETQYF.

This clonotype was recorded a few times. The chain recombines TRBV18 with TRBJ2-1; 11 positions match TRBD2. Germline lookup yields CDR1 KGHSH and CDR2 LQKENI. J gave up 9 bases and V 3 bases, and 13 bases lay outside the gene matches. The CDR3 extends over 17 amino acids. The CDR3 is CASSPPGLAGLQGEQFF. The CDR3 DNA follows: TGTGCCAGCTCACCGCCTGGACTAGCGGGTCTACAAGGTGAGCAGTTCTTC.

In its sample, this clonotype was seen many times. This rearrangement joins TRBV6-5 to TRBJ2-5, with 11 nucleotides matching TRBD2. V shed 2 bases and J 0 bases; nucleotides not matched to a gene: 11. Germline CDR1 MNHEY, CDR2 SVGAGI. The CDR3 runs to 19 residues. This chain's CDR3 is CASSYSLAGGRGYQETQYF. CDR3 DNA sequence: TGTGCCAGCAGTTACAGCCTAGCGGGAGGACGGGGGTACCAAGAGACCCAGTACTTC.

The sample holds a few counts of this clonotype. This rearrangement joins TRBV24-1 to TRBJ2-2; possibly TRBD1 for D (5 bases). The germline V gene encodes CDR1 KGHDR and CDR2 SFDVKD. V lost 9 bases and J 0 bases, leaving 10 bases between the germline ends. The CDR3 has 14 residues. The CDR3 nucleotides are TGTGCCACCGGGGCCCCGGCGAACACCGGGGAGCTGTTTTTT. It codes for CATGAPANTGELFF.

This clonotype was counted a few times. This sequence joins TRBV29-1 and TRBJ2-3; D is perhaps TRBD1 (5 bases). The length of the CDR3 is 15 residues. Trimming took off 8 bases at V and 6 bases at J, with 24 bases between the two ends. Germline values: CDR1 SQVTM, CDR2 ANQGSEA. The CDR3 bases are TGCAGCACCGATCTACCCTTCAGGGTTTCCGATACGCAGTATTTT. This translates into CSTDLPFRVSDTQYF.

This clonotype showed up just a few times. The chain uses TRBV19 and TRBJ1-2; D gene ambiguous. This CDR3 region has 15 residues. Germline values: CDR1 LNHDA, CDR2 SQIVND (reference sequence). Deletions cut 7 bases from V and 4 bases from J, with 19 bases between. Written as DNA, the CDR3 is TGTGCCAGTATGGGCCGGAGATTCGGAATCTATGGCTACACCTTC. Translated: CASMGRRFGIYGYTF.

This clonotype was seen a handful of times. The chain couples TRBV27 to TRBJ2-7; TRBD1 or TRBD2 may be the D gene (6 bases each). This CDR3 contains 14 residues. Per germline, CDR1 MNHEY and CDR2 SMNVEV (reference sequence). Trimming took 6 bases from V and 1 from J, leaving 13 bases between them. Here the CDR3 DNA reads TGTGCCAGCAGGGGGGGCAGGACTTCCTACGAGCAGTACTTC. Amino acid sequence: CASRGGRTSYEQYF.

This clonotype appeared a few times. CDR3 sequence: CASSRVSVYEQYF. CDR3 nucleotide sequence: TGTGCCAGCAGCCGTGTGTCCGTCTACGAGCAGTACTTC. The rearrangement joins TRBV7-2 to TRBJ2-7; D ambiguous. Between the trimmed V and J ends, which lost 5 bases and 3 bases, there was a span of 11 bases. The CDR3 is 13 amino acids. Germline V lookup: CDR1 SGHTA, CDR2 FQGNSA.

The CDR3 DNA sequence: TGCAGTGCTCTCAGACAGGGGGCCGGGGAGCTGTTTTTT. Its translation is CSALRQGAGELFF. This rearrangement joins TRBV20-1 to TRBJ2-2; 9 bases are shared with TRBD1. J gave up 6 bases and V 5 bases, and 4 bases lay outside the gene matches. In germline, CDR1 is DFQATT, CDR2 SNEGSKA (reference sequence). The CDR3 is 13 amino acids.

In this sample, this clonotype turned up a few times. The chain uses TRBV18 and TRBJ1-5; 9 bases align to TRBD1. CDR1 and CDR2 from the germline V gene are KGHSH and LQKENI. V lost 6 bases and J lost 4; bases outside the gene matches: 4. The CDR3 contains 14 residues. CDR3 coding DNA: TGTGCCAGCTCCCTGACAGGGGGAAATCAGCCCCAGCATTTT. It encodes CASSLTGGNQPQHF.

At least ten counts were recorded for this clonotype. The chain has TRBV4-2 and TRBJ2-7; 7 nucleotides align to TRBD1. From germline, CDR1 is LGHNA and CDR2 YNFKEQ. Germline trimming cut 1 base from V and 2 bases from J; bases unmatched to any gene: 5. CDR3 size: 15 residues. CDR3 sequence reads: CASSQAGDRAYEQYF. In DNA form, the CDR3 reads TGTGCCAGCAGCCAAGCAGGAGACAGGGCCTACGAGCAGTACTTC.

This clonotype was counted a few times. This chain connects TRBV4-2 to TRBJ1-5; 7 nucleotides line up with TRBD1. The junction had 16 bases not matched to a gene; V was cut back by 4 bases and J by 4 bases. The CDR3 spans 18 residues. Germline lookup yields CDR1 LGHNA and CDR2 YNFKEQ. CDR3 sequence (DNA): TGTGCCAGCAGCCGCGCCACAGGGGACGCGGCCGGGAATCAGCCCCAGCATTTT. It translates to CASSRATGDAAGNQPQHF.

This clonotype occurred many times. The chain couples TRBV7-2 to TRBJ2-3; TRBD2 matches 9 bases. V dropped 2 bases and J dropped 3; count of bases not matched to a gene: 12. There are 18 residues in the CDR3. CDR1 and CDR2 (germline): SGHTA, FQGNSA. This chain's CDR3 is CASSLRSLGGGATDTQYF. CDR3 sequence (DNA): TGTGCCAGCAGCTTAAGGTCCTTGGGCGGGGGGGCAACAGATACGCAGTATTTT.

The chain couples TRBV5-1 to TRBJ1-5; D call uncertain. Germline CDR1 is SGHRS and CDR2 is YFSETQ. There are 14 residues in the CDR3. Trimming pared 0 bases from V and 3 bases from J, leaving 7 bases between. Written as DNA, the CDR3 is TGCGCCAGCAGCTTGGATCCTTCCAATCAGCCCCAGCATTTT. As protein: CASSLDPSNQPQHF. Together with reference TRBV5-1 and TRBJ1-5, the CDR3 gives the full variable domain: KAGVTQTPRYLIKTRGQQVTLSCSPISGHRSVSWYQQTPGQGLQFLFEYFSETQRNKGNFPGRFSGRQFSNSRSEMNVSTLELGDSALYLCASSLDPSNQPQHFGDGTRLSIL.

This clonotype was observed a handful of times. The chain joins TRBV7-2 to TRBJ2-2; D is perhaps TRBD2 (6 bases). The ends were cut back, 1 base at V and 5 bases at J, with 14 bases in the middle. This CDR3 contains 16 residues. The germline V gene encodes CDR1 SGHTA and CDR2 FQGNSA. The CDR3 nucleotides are TGTGCCAGCAGCTTAGTAGGTTTAGCGGTGACCGGGGAGCTGTTTTTT. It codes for CASSLVGLAVTGELFF.

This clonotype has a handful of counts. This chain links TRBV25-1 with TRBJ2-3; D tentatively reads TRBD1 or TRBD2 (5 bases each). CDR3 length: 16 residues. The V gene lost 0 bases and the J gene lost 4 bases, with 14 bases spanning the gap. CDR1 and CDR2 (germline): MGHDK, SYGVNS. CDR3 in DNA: TGTGCCAGCAGTGAATACCCTGGCTTGGGACCAGATACGCAGTATTTT. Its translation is CASSEYPGLGPDTQYF. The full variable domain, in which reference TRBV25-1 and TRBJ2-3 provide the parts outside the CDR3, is EADIYQTPRYLVIGTGKKITLECSQTMGHDKMYWYQQDPGMELHLIHYSYGVNSTEKGDLSSESTVSRIRTEHFPLTLESARPSHTSQYLCASSEYPGLGPDTQYFGPGTRLTVL.

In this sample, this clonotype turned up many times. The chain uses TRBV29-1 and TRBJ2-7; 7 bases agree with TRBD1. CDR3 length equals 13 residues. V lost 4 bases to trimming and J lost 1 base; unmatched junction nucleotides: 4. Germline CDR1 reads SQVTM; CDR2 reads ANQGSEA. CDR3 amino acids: CSVGQGLSYEQYF. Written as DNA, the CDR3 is TGCAGCGTTGGACAGGGCTTATCCTACGAGCAGTACTTC.

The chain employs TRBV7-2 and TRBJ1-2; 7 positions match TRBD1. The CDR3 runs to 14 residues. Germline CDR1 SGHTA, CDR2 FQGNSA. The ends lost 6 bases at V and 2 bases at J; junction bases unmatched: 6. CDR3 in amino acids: CASRLTGANYGYTF. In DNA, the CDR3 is TGTGCCAGCAGACTAACAGGGGCGAACTATGGCTACACCTTC.

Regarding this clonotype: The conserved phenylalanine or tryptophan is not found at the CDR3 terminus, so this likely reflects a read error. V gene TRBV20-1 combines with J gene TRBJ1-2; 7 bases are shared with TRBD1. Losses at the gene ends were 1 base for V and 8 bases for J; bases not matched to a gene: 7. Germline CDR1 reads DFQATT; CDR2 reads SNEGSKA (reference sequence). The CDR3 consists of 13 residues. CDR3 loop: CSARASTGPGYTL. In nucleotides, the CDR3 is TGCAGTGCTAGAGCCTCGACAGGGCCCGGCTACACCTTG.

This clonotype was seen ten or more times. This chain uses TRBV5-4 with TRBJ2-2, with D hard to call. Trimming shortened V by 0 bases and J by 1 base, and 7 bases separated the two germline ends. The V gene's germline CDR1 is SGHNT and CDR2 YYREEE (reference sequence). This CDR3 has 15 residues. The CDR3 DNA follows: TGTGCCAGCAGCTTGGATCTAGTGAACACCGGGGAGCTGTTTTTT. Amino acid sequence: CASSLDLVNTGELFF.

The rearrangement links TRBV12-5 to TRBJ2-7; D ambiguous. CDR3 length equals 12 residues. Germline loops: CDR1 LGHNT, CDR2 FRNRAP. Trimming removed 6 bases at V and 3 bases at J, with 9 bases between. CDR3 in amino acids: CASGPLLYEQYF. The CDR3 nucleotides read TGTGCTAGTGGCCCGTTGCTCTACGAGCAGTACTTC.

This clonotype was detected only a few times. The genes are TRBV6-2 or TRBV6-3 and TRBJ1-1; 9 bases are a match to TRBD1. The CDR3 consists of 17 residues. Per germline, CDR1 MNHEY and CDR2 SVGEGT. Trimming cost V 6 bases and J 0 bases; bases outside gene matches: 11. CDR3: CASSDTGGNFMNTEAFF. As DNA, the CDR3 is TGTGCCAGCAGCGATACAGGGGGCAACTTTATGAACACTGAAGCTTTCTTT.

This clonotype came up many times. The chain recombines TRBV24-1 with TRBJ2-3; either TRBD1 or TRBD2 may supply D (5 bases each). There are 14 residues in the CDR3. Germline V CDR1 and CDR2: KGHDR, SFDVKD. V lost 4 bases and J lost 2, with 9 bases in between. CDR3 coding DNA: TGTGCCACCAGTGACACCGGGGCCACAGATACGCAGTATTTT. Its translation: CATSDTGATDTQYF.

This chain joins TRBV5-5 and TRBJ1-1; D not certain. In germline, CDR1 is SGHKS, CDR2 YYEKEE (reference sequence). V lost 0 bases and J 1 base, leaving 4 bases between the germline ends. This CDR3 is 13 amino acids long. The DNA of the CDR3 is TGTGCCAGCAGCTTGGACAAGAACACTGAAGCTTTCTTT. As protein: CASSLDKNTEAFF. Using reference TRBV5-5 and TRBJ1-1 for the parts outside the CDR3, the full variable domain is DAGVTQSPTHLIKTRGQQVTLRCSPISGHKSVSWYQQVLGQGPQFIFQYYEKEERGRGNFPDRFSARQFPNYSSELNVNALLLGDSALYLCASSLDKNTEAFFGQGTRLTVV.

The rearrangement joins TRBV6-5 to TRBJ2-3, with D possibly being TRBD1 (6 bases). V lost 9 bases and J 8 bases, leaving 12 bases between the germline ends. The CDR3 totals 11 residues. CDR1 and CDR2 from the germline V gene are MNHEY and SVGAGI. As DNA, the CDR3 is TGTGCCAGTTCCCTAGGGGGTACGCAGTATTTT. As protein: CASSLGGTQYF.

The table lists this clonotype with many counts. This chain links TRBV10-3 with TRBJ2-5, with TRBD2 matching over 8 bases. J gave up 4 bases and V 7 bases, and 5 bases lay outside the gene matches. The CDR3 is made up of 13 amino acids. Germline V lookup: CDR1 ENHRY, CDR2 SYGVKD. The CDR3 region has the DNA TGTGCCATCACGGGGGGGCCCCTAGAGACCCAGTACTTC. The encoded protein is CAITGGPLETQYF.